Presented here are 7 T cell receptor beta chains from one specimen sequenced in a study of HIV-infected patients and healthy controls. Around 0.5 ug RNA was reverse transcribed with alpha and beta constant-region primers. Separate chain-specific third strand synthesis with multiplexing indices produced the alpha and beta libraries. MiXCR, applied by TCRdb to the 5' RACE reads, yields one record per CDR3 protein. The top ten hold 13% to 15% of the sample, which has 9,500 to 11,000 distinct CDR3 sequences, about 5.2% seen once. All unsorted peripheral T cells were captured because whole blood was used without fractionation. The sample was blood, taken before antiretroviral therapy. These receptors came from an adult with HIV infection.

Ten or more counts support this clonotype. The CDR3 protein is CASSFTGTTNTEAFF. The DNA of the CDR3 is TGTGCCAGCAGCTTTACCGGGACAACGAACACTGAAGCTTTCTTT. The J gene is TRBJ1-1, the V gene TRBV7-2; tentatively, D is TRBD1 (6 bases). Germline V lookup: CDR1 SGHTA, CDR2 FQGNSA. The CDR3 consists of 15 residues. Trimming left V 3 bases short and J 1 base short, with 12 bases between.

This clonotype was counted at least ten times. V and J are TRBV5-1 and TRBJ2-5; D may match TRBD1 or TRBD2 (5 bases each). Trimming removed 0 bases from V and 1 base from J, with 10 bases in between. Per germline, CDR1 SGHRS and CDR2 YFSETQ. This CDR3 spans 15 amino acids. Here the CDR3 reads CASSLAGATQETQYF. The CDR3 region has the DNA TGCGCCAGCAGCTTGGCCGGGGCGACCCAAGAGACCCAGTACTTC. The full variable domain, rest sourced from reference TRBV5-1 and TRBJ2-5, is KAGVTQTPRYLIKTRGQQVTLSCSPISGHRSVSWYQQTPGQGLQFLFEYFSETQRNKGNFPGRFSGRQFSNSRSEMNVSTLELGDSALYLCASSLAGATQETQYFGPGTRLLVL.

This clonotype was seen many times. This rearrangement joins TRBV29-1 to TRBJ2-2, with D possibly being TRBD1 or TRBD2 (5 bases each). V was pared by 7 bases and J by 7 bases, with 19 bases between. CDR1 is SQVTM and CDR2 is ANQGSEA in the germline V gene. The length of the CDR3 is 14 residues. The DNA of the CDR3 is TGCAGCGCCCGGGACCATCGTGACAACGGGGAGCTGTTTTTT. The encoded protein is CSARDHRDNGELFF.

J is TRBJ2-1 and V is TRBV7-9; TRBD2 might be the D (5 bases). The V end lost 6 bases, the J end lost 8 bases, and 20 bases lay between the germline ends. There are 15 residues in the CDR3. Germline CDR1 SEHNR, CDR2 FQNEAQ (reference sequence). CDR3 DNA: TGTGCCAGCAGTTTTGTTAGCGACCCCTGGTATGAGCAGTTCTTC. Amino acid sequence: CASSFVSDPWYEQFF.

This clonotype was detected ten times or more. The chain uses TRBV24-1 and TRBJ2-6; D is undetermined. Germline lookup yields CDR1 KGHDR and CDR2 SFDVKD. V lost 1 base, J lost 0 bases, and 6 bases lay in between. The length of the CDR3 is 16 residues. The CDR3 sequence is CATSDFRSSGANVLTF. In DNA form, the CDR3 reads TGTGCCACCAGTGATTTCCGTTCCTCTGGGGCCAACGTCCTGACTTTC.

This clonotype was detected ten times or more. This chain joins TRBV10-2 and TRBJ2-5; 8 bases match TRBD1. The CDR3 is 12 residues long. The V gene's germline CDR1 is WSHSY and CDR2 SAAADI. Trimming removed 5 bases from V and 12 bases from J; junction bases left unmatched: 8. The CDR3 protein is CASSPAPGQEYF. CDR3 DNA sequence: TGCGCCAGCAGTCCTGCCCCGGGACAGGAGTACTTC.

V is TRBV11-2 and J is TRBJ2-1; D remains unclear. Germline V lookup: CDR1 SGHAT, CDR2 FQNNGV. The CDR3 contains 13 residues. V was cut by 1 base and J by 9 bases, with 10 bases left in between. CDR3 sequence: CASSLGASGEQFF. The CDR3 DNA is TGTGCCAGCAGCTTAGGGGCTAGTGGTGAGCAGTTCTTC.